Following are 2 T cell receptor beta chains from one sample sequenced in a study of blood T cell repertoires in COVID-19. Assay: immunoSEQ multiplex PCR; the TCRdb copy retains only in-frame clones and omits some. The data hold approximately 150,000 clones, with around 90% observed a single time. Sequences were obtained from peripheral blood. The receptors were gathered from a man between 50 and 59 years old who had recovered from COVID-19.

The V call is TRBV3-1 (or the pseudogene TRBV3-2), the J call TRBJ2-2; no clear D. This CDR3 has 12 residues. CDR1 is LGHDT, CDR2 YNNKEL, per germline (reference sequence). Trimming removed 2 bases at V and 7 bases at J, with 5 bases between. Written as DNA, the CDR3 is TGTGCCAGCAGCCAATACTTCGGGGAGCTGTTTTTT. Residues: CASSQYFGELFF.

This chain links TRBV6-6 with TRBJ2-1, with 7 bases that match TRBD2. In germline, CDR1 is MNHNY, CDR2 SVGAGI (reference sequence). Germline trimming cut 4 bases from V and 4 bases from J; bases unmatched to any gene: 7. The CDR3 is 15 amino acids. The CDR3 DNA reads TGTGCCAGCAGTTTCCCCGGGACTACTTACAATGAGCAGTTCTTC. The encoded protein is CASSFPGTTYNEQFF.